Each of the 21 T cell receptor beta chains below was sequenced from the same sample in a study of cytomegalovirus exposure and HLA in healthy donors. This PCR relied on a set of 60 Vbeta primers and 13 Jbeta primers. Assay: immunoSEQ multiplex PCR; the TCRdb copy retains only in-frame clones and omits some. The repertoire holds about 120,000 clones, with 77% as singletons. Sequencing input: PBMCs. The receptors come from a man younger than 35 in good health and CMV-seropositive.

The J gene is TRBJ2-5, the V gene TRBV2, with D possibly TRBD1 on 5 matching bases. The V end was cut by 4 bases, the J end by 1 base, with 7 bases between. In germline, CDR1 is SNHLY, CDR2 FYNNEI. This CDR3 has 13 amino acids. CDR3 sequence: CASSVRGQETQYF. CDR3 DNA: TGTGCCAGCAGTGTTAGGGGCCAAGAGACCCAGTACTTC.

The count of this clone is one. The chain links TRBV11-2 to TRBJ2-7, with 10 bases matching TRBD1. Germline lookup yields CDR1 SGHAT and CDR2 FQNNGV. CDR3 size: 16 residues. J gave up 0 bases and V 2 bases, and 4 bases lay outside the gene matches. CDR3 DNA sequence: TGTGCCAGCAGCTTAACGGGACAGGGGTACTCCTACGAGCAGTACTTC. Protein: CASSLTGQGYSYEQYF.

This clone showed up just once. The genes are TRBV7-9 and TRBJ2-7; 7 bases are a match to TRBD1. This CDR3 region has 14 residues. After removal of 5 bases from V and 3 bases from J, the junction contained 7 bases not matched to a gene. Per the germline V gene, CDR1 is SEHNR and CDR2 is FQNEAQ (reference sequence). As DNA, the CDR3 is TGTGCCAGCAGCGCCGGGACAGTACTCTACGAGCAGTACTTC. Translating gives CASSAGTVLYEQYF.

This clone was seen more than once but under ten times. The chain joins TRBV11-3 to TRBJ1-1; 8 bases align to TRBD1. This CDR3 has 13 residues. The V and J ends lost 5 bases and 5 bases, in that order; junction bases with no gene match: 4. In germline, CDR1 is SGHNT, CDR2 YENEEA. CDR3 sequence: CASSDRGETEAFF. CDR3 bases: TGTGCCAGCAGCGACAGGGGCGAGACTGAAGCTTTCTTT.

This clone was found a few times. V usage is TRBV18 and J usage is TRBJ2-1, with 10 nucleotides matching TRBD2. The V gene end was trimmed by 4 bases and the J gene end by 8 bases; junction bases not matched to a gene: 5. The CDR3 is 14 residues long. Germline assignment: CDR1 KGHSH and CDR2 LQKENI. In DNA, the CDR3 is TGTGCCAGCTCACGAGCGGGGGGGCCGTATGAGCAGTTCTTC. This sequence encodes CASSRAGGPYEQFF.

The V gene is TRBV13, the J gene TRBJ2-7; D may be TRBD2 (6 bases). The germline V gene encodes CDR1 PRHDT and CDR2 FYEKMQ (reference sequence). V gave up 3 bases and J gave up 2 bases, with 17 bases separating them. The CDR3 is made up of 16 amino acids. CDR3 amino acids: CASSLGTGTSPYEQYF. The CDR3 region has the DNA TGTGCCAGCAGCTTGGGGACCGGGACTTCTCCCTACGAGCAGTACTTC. Filled out from reference TRBV13 and TRBJ2-7, the complete variable domain reads AAGVIQSPRHLIKEKRETATLKCYPIPRHDTVYWYQQGPGQDPQFLISFYEKMQSDKGSIPDRFSAQQFSDYHSELNMSSLELGDSALYFCASSLGTGTSPYEQYFGPGTRLTVT.

This clone was found a few times. The chain employs TRBV5-1 and TRBJ1-1, with D possibly TRBD1 on 6 matching bases. CDR1 and CDR2 from the germline V gene are SGHRS and YFSETQ. The V gene lost 4 bases and the J gene lost 1 base, with 14 bases spanning the gap. CDR3 length equals 15 residues. This CDR3 reads CASSLGQMTNTEAFF. The CDR3 DNA is TGCGCCAGCAGCCTCGGACAGATGACGAACACTGAAGCTTTCTTT.

There are a few counts of this clone. This sequence joins TRBV2 and TRBJ1-5, with TRBD1 matching over 8 bases. The length of the CDR3 is 15 residues. After removal of 4 bases from V and 7 bases from J, the junction contained 9 bases not matched to a gene. Per germline, CDR1 SNHLY and CDR2 FYNNEI. The CDR3, as DNA: TGTGCCAGCAGTGTTGAGACAGGGGTAAACCAGCCCCAGCATTTT. Amino acids: CASSVETGVNQPQHF. The full variable domain, with the rest looked up from reference TRBV2 and TRBJ1-5, is EPEVTQTPSHQVTQMGQEVILRCVPISNHLYFYWYRQILGQKVEFLVSFYNNEISEKSEIFDDQFSVERPDGSNFTLKIRSTKLEDSAMYFCASSVETGVNQPQHFGDGTRLSIL.

The sample holds one count of this clone. The chain has TRBV6-5 and TRBJ1-1; D may be TRBD1 (5 bases). The germline V gene has CDR1 MNHEY and CDR2 SVGAGI. With 0 bases removed from V and 1 base from J, the gap between germline ends came to 9 bases. This CDR3 comprises 15 residues. The CDR3 spells CASSYSRGGNTEAFF. Written as DNA, the CDR3 is TGTGCCAGCAGTTACTCGAGGGGAGGGAACACTGAAGCTTTCTTT.

This clone was observed a single time. The chain is built from TRBV9 and TRBJ2-1; the match to TRBD2 covers 10 bases. CDR3 length: 15 amino acids. Losses at the gene ends were 3 bases for V and 4 bases for J; bases not matched to a gene: 4. Germline V lookup: CDR1 SGDLS, CDR2 YYNGEE. In DNA form, the CDR3 reads TGTGCCAGCAGCGGCACTAGCGGGGTTTACAATGAGCAGTTCTTC. Its translation: CASSGTSGVYNEQFF.

V gene TRBV7-9 combines with J gene TRBJ1-1, with D possibly TRBD1 on 5 matching bases. There are 12 residues in the CDR3. Trimming stripped 1 base from V and 11 bases from J, with 11 bases between. Per germline, CDR1 SEHNR and CDR2 FQNEAQ (reference sequence). The CDR3 spells CASSLEGPEAFF. In nucleotides, the CDR3 is TGTGCCAGCAGCTTAGAGGGGCCCGAGGCTTTCTTT.

A few counts support this clone. The V gene is TRBV28, the J gene TRBJ2-2; TRBD2 agrees at 10 bases. The CDR3 consists of 15 residues. V lost 2 bases and J lost 5; bases outside the gene matches: 2. Germline CDR1 reads MDHEN; CDR2 reads SYDVKM. The CDR3 sequence: CASSLALAGTGELFF. CDR3 DNA: TGTGCCAGCAGTTTAGCACTAGCGGGGACCGGGGAGCTGTTTTTT.

The chain is built from TRBV6-1 and TRBJ1-2; no clear D gene. CDR3 length: 14 amino acids. V dropped 1 base and J dropped 4 bases, with 10 bases sitting between them. Germline CDR1 MNHNS, CDR2 SASEGT. CDR3 amino acids: CASSEDGQIYGYTF. The CDR3 DNA reads as TGTGCCAGCAGTGAAGATGGTCAGATCTATGGCTACACCTTC.

The chain uses TRBV7-6 and TRBJ1-2; D unclear. Trimming took off 5 bases at V and 3 bases at J, with 10 bases between the two ends. The CDR3 runs to 13 residues. From germline, CDR1 is SGHVS and CDR2 FNYEAQ. The CDR3 bases are TGTGCCAGCAGCCCCGACGGGTACTATGGCTACACCTTC. Its translation is CASSPDGYYGYTF.

The rearrangement uses TRBV2 and TRBJ2-2; D may be TRBD1 (6 bases). The germline CDR1 and CDR2 sequences are SNHLY and FYNNEI. The CDR3 is 14 amino acids. Deletions cut 4 bases from V and 6 bases from J, with 12 bases between. The CDR3 is CASSGYRVAGELFF. Here the CDR3 DNA reads TGTGCCAGCAGTGGTTACAGGGTTGCCGGGGAGCTGTTTTTT.

This clone was seen only once. Here the CDR3 DNA reads TGCGCCAGCAGCTCCGGGAGTGGATCCTACGAGCAGTACTTC. Its translation: CASSSGSGSYEQYF. V and J are TRBV4-1 and TRBJ2-7, with D possibly matching TRBD2 (6 bases). V lost 5 bases and J lost 1, with 12 bases in between. The germline V gene has CDR1 MGHRA and CDR2 YSYEKL. This CDR3 is 14 amino acids long.

The gene calls are TRBV28 and TRBJ2-2; D is possibly TRBD2 (6 bases). Trimming left V 1 base short and J 2 bases short, with 26 bases between. Germline values: CDR1 MDHEN, CDR2 SYDVKM. The CDR3 sequence is 21 residues long. In nucleotides, the CDR3 is TGTGCCAGCAGTTTATTGACCGGGACTCCTAAATTTACAGACAACACCGGGGAGCTGTTTTTT. Its translation: CASSLLTGTPKFTDNTGELFF.

The V and J genes are TRBV15 and TRBJ2-7; 8 bases are shared with TRBD1. This CDR3 region has 14 residues. Germline V gene lookup returns CDR1 LNHNV and CDR2 YYDKDF (reference sequence). Trimming cost V 2 bases and J 4 bases; bases outside gene matches: 4. The CDR3 is CATSRTGGTYEQYF. CDR3 in DNA: TGTGCCACCAGCAGAACAGGGGGAACATACGAGCAGTACTTC.

The rearrangement uses TRBV7-8 and TRBJ1-2, with 7 bases aligning to TRBD1. Germline V CDR1 and CDR2: SGHVS, FQNEAQ. The CDR3 runs to 15 residues. V gave up 2 bases and J gave up 8 bases; unmatched junction bases: 11. The DNA for the CDR3 is TGTGCCAGCAGCTTACTACTAAAACAGGGGTCAGGCTACACCTTC. Its translation is CASSLLLKQGSGYTF.

The chain has TRBV18 and TRBJ2-7; TRBD1 might be the D (5 bases). The CDR3 extends over 14 amino acids. Trimming removed 3 bases from V and 1 base from J, with 10 bases in between. Germline assignment: CDR1 KGHSH and CDR2 LQKENI. The CDR3 sequence: CASSPNTGSYEQYF. CDR3 in DNA: TGTGCCAGCTCACCCAACACAGGATCCTACGAGCAGTACTTC. Full variable domain (rest looked up from reference TRBV18 and TRBJ2-7): NAGVMQNPRHLVRRRGQEARLRCSPMKGHSHVYWYRQLPEEGLKFMVYLQKENIIDESGMPKERFSAEFPKEGPSILRIQQVVRGDSAAYFCASSPNTGSYEQYFGPGTRLTVT.

The gene calls are TRBV7-8 and TRBJ2-2; D is ambiguous. V was clipped by 5 bases and J by 9 bases, with 10 bases between them. The CDR3 spans 12 residues. Germline assignment: CDR1 SGHVS and CDR2 FQNEAQ. CDR3 DNA sequence: TGTGCCAGCAGCCAGAGACAACGGGAGCTGTTTTTT. This encodes CASSQRQRELFF.